The clone carrying this T cell receptor beta chain was recorded a few times. Regions amplified from RNA transcripts were the TCR beta CDR3 regions. Primed by the HTBI set, a first-round RT-PCR was run on the TCR CDR3. TCRdb reprocessed the multiplex PCR reads via MiXCR and lists one record per CDR3 protein. The table lists around 400,000 distinct CDR3 sequences, about a sixth of them singletons. This record comes from a study of T cells in Graves' hyperthyroidism and ophthalmopathy. This TCR came from a woman younger than 35 with Graves' hyperthyroidism that later progressed to Graves' ophthalmopathy. Material: blood.

CDR3 in DNA: TGCGCCAGCAGCGGATGGGGGAGTAAGAACACCGGGGAGCTGTTTTTT. Translated: CASSGWGSKNTGELFF. The chain joins TRBV4-1 to TRBJ2-2; D assignment may be TRBD1 or TRBD2 (5 bases each). The CDR3 contains 16 residues. CDR1 MGHRA and CDR2 YSYEKL come from the germline V gene. With 5 bases removed from V and 1 base from J, the gap between germline ends came to 14 bases.